Here is one T cell receptor beta chain with its context. This record comes from a study of shared clonotypes between healthy human individuals. Study-wide background: The cohort had two women and a few men, ages 18 to 49.

Trimming at V came to 6 bases and at J to 8 bases, leaving 7 bases not matched to a gene. The CDR3 runs to 14 residues. The germline V gene has CDR1 WSHSY and CDR2 SAAADI. Sequenced by immunoSEQ multiplex PCR; TCRdb stores in-frame clones only, minus some. The sample carries fewer than 200,000 clones, approximately 61% recorded once. HIV-negative, healthy adults without recent acute infections or vaccinations were the donors. Each donor was a Caucasian adult residing in Nashville, Tennessee. This chain joins TRBV10-2 and TRBJ1-4; 9 bases are a match to TRBD1. The sequencing sample was made of memory CD4+ T cells sorted from blood. Subset noted: CD45RA-negative fraction. This sequence was found in a man aged 25 to 45 in good health. CDR3 sequence (DNA): TGCGCCAGCAGCACCGGGACAGGGTGGGAAAAACTGTTTTTT. Amino acids: CASSTGTGWEKLFF.